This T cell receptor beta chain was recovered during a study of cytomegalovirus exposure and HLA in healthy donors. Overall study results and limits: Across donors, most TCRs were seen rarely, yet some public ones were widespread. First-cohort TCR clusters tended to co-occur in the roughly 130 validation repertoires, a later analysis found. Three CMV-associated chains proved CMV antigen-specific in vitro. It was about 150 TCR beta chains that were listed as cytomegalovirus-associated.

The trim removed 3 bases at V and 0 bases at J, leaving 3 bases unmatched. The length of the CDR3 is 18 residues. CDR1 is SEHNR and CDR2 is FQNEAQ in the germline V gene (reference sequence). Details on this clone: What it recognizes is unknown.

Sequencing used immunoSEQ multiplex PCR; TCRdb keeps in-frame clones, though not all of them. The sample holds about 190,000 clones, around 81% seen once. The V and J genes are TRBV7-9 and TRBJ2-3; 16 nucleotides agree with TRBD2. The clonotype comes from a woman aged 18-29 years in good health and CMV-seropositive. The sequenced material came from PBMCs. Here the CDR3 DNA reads TGTGCCAGCAGCTTGGGACTAGCGGGGGGGACCAGCACAGATACGCAGTATTTT. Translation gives CASSLGLAGGTSTDTQYF.